The entry below gives a single T cell receptor beta chain sequence along with its context. Its antigen is unknown. The sample originates from a study of T cell responses to AZD1222 COVID-19 vaccine. The assay was immunoSEQ multiplex PCR, and TCRdb's table has in-frame clones only and misses some. The repertoire consists of 25,000 to 35,000 clones, with 90% to 95% occurring once and the leading ten covering under 60%. This CDR3 region has 15 residues. V lost 6 bases and J 4 bases, leaving 15 bases between the germline ends. Germline lookup yields CDR1 MNHEY and CDR2 SVGEGT. Broader study findings: Repertoire samples came only from after the peak T cell response.

This clonotype was sampled from an adult in good health. This material consisted of peripheral blood, taken on day 0 of AZD1222 vaccination. The rearrangement joins TRBV6-2 or TRBV6-3 to TRBJ2-2, with D perhaps TRBD2 (6 bases). The CDR3 loop is CASSSSGVITGELFF. DNA for the CDR3: TGTGCCAGCAGCTCCTCGGGGGTGATCACCGGGGAGCTGTTTTTT.